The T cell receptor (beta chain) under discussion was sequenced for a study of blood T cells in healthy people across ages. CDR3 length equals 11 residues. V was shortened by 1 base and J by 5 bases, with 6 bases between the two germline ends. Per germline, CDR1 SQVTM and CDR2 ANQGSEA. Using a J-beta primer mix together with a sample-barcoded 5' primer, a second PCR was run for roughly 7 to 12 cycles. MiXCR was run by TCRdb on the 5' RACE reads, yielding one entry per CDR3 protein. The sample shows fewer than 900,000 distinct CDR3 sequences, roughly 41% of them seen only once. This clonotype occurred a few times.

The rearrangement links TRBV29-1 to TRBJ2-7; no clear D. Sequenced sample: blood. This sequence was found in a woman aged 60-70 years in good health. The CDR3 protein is CSVEVMDEQYF. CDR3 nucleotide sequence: TGCAGCGTTGAAGTCATGGACGAGCAGTACTTC.